This TCR beta chain was retrieved from a study of glioma-infiltrating T cells after dendritic cell vaccination. The wider study: Glioblastoma patients came from Phase I and II dendritic cell vaccination trials. Dendritic cells derived from monocytes and pulsed with autologous tumor lysate formed the vaccine.

Profiling relied on immunoSEQ multiplex PCR, and the TCRdb table lists in-frame clones only, not all of them. This sample carries tens of thousands of clones, about nine tenths of them seen once, and the ten largest clones take approximately 2.1%. Time point here: after dendritic cell vaccination, including at tumor progression/relapse. V dropped 5 bases and J dropped 5 bases, with 14 bases sitting between them. Germline loops: CDR1 SGHTA, CDR2 FQGTGA. The CDR3 covers 14 residues. Findings and caveats of the study: Only a small number of patients had complete blood and tumor samples.

Remarks on this clone: The antigen is undetermined.

The material was blood, obtained after dendritic cell vaccination. The chain has TRBV7-3 and TRBJ2-3, with D possibly being TRBD2 (6 bases). The sequence derives from a human donor with glioblastoma. The CDR3 DNA sequence: TGTGCCAGCAGCAAAGCGGGTAGAGGAGATACGCAGTATTTT. Protein product: CASSKAGRGDTQYF.